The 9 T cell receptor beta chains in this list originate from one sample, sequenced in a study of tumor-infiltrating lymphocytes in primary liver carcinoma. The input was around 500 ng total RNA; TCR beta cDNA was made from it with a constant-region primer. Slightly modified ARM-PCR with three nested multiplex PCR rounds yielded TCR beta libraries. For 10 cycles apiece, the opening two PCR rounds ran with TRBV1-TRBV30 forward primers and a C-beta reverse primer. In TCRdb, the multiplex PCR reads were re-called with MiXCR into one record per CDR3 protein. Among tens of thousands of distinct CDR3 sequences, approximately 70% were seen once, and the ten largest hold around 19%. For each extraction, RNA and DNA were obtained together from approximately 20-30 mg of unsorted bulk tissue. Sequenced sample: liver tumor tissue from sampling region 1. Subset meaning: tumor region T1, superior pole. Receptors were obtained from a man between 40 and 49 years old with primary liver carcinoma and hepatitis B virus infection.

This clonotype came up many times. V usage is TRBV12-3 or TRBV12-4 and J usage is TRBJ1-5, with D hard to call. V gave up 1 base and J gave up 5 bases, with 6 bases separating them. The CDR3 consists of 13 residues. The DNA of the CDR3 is TGTGCCAGCAGTTTAGAGAGCGATCAGCCCCAGCATTTT. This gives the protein CASSLESDQPQHF.

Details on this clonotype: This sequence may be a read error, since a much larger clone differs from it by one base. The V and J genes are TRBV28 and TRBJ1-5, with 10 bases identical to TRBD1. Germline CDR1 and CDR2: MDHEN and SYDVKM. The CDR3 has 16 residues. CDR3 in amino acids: CACRMTGGFNNQPQHF. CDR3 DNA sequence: TGTGCCTGCAGGATGACAGGGGGCTTTAACAATCAGCCCCAGCATTTT.

The CDR3 region is CASSFRDRDYEQYF. CDR3 bases: TGTGCCAGCAGTTTTAGGGACAGGGACTACGAGCAGTACTTC. The chain carries TRBV28 and TRBJ2-7, with 9 bases that match TRBD1. The CDR3 has 14 amino acids. Unmatched junction bases numbered 3, after V lost 3 bases and J lost 3 bases. Germline CDR1 is MDHEN and CDR2 is SYDVKM.

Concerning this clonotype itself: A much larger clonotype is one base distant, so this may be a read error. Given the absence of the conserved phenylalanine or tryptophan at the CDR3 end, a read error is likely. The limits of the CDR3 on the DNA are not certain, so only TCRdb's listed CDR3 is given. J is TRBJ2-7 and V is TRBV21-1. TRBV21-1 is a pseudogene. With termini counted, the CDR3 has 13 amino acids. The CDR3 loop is CASKTGRPYEQYS.

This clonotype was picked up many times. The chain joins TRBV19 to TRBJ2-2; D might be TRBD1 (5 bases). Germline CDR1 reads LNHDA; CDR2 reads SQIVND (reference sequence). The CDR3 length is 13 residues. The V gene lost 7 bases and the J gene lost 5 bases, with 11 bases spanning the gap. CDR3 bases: TGTGCCAGTACCTCCCAGGGAACCGGGGAGCTGTTTTTT. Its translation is CASTSQGTGELFF.

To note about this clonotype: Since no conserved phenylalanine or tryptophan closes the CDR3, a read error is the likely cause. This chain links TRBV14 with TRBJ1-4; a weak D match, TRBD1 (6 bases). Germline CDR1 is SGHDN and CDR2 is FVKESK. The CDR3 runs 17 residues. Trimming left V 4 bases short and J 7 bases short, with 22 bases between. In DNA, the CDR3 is TGTGCCAGCAGCCGCTTGTTGGGGAACAGGGACTTTGAAAAACTGTTTTAT. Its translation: CASSRLLGNRDFEKLFY.

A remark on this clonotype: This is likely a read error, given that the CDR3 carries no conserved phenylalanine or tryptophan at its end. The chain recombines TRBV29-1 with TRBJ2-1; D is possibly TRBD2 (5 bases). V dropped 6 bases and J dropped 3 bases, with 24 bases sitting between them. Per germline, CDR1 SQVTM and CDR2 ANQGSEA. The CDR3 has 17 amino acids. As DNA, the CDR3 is TGCAGCGTCCCCGAGTCGGGATTTTTTAACCTCTACAATGAGCAGTTCGTC. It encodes CSVPESGFFNLYNEQFV.

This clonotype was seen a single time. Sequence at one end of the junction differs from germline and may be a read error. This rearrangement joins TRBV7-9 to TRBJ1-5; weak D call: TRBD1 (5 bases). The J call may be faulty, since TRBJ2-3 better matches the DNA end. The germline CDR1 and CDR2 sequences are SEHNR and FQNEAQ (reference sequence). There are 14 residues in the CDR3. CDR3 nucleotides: TGTGCCAGAAGCTTAGGGGCGGAGAATCAGCCCCAGTATTTT. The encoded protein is CARSLGAENQPQYF.

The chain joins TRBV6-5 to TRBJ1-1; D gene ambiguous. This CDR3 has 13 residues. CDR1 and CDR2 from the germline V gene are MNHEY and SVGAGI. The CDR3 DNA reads TGTGTCGGCAGTTACGGGCAAATCACTGAAGCTTTCTTT. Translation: CVGSYGQITEAFF.